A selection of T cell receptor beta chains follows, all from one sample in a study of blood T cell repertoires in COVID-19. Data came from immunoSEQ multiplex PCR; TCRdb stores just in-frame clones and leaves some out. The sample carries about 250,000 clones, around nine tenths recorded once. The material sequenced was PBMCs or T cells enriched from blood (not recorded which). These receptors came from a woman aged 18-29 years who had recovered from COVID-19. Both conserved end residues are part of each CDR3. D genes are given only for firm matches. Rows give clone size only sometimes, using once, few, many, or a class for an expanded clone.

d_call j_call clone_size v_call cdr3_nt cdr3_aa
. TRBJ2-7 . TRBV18 TGTGCCAGCTCACCCTCGGGACTCACAGCCTACGAGCAGTACTTC CASSPSGLTAYEQYF
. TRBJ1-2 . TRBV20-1 TGCAGTGCTAGAGACGATGGCTACACCTTC CSARDDGYTF
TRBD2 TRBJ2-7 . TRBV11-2 TGTGCCAGCAGCCTAGACGTAGCGGGGGCCAACTTC CASSLDVAGANF
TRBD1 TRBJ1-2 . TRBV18 TGTGCCAGCTCGCCCGGGACAGAAAAGTATGGCTACACCTTC CASSPGTEKYGYTF
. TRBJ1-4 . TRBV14 TGTGCCAGCAGCCAAGATGTCCGCGGAAGAGGTGAAAAACTGTTTTTT CASSQDVRGRGEKLFF
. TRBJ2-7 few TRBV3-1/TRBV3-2 TGTGCCAGCAGCCAAGATCTCGGGACCTACGAGCAGTACTTC CASSQDLGTYEQYF
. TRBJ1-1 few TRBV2 TGTGCCAGCTCCCGGGATTTGAACACTGAAGCTTTCTTT CASSRDLNTEAFF
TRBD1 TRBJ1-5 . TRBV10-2 TGCGCCAGCAGTCCGGCGGATAAGACAGGGGGCGTTTTTTTTCAGCCCCAGCATTTT CASSPADKTGGVFFQPQHF
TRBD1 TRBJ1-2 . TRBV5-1 TGCGCCAGCAGCCCACAGGGGCGGTATGGCTACACCTTC CASSPQGRYGYTF
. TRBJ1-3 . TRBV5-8 TGTGCCAGCAGCCCGGGCGGGGTCGGAAACACCATATATTTT CASSPGGVGNTIYF
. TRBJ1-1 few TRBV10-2 TGCGCCAGCAGGCGGACTGTTCCATTAAACACTGAAGCTTTCTTT CASRRTVPLNTEAFF
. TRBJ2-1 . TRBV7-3 TGTGCCAGCAGCTTAAGTAGCGGCAATGAGCAGTTCTTC CASSLSSGNEQFF
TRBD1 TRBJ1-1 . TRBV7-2 TGTGCCAGCAGTGGACAGGGGTACACTGAAGCTTTCTTT CASSGQGYTEAFF
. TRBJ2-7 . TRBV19 TGTGCCAGCAGAAGGGGTCAACAAGGAGGGGAGCAGTACTTC CASRRGQQGGEQYF
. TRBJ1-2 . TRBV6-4 TGTGCCAGCAGATTGAATGGACAGAATGACTATGGCTACACCTTC CASRLNGQNDYGYTF
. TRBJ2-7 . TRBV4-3 TGCGCCAGCAGCCAAATCCGGCAGGACTACTACGAGCAGTACTTC CASSQIRQDYYEQYF
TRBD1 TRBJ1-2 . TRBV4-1 TGCGCCAGCAGCCTATACTGGCCGGGACAGGCCACACACTATGGCTACACCTTC CASSLYWPGQATHYGYTF
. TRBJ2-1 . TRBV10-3 TGTGCCATCAGGGGCACGACCCGGGACTTAGCCTACAATGAGCAGTTCTTC CAIRGTTRDLAYNEQFF
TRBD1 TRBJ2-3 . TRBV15 TGTGCCACCAGCAGAACTCCCGGACAGGGGCCAGATACGCAGTATTTT CATSRTPGQGPDTQYF
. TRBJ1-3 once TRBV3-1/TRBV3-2 TGTGCCAGCAGCCAAGATTACTCTGGAAACACCATATATTTT CASSQDYSGNTIYF
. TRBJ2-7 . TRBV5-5 TGTGCCAGCAGCTCAATATTGGAGGGGACGAGGTACGAGCAGTACTTC CASSSILEGTRYEQYF
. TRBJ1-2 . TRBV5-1 TGCGCCAGCAGCTTGGGAGCGCAGATAACACCAAGATACTATGGCTACACCTTC CASSLGAQITPRYYGYTF